These 31 T cell receptor beta chains came from one sample sequenced in a study of response to subunit inactivated influenza vaccine. From the RT-PCR reads, TCRdb called clonotypes with MiXCR, one entry per CDR3 protein. The sample comprises about 800,000 distinct CDR3 sequences, 21% of which are singletons, and roughly 10% rests with the top ten. Material: PBMCs from blood, obtained 5 days after vaccination. These TCRs come from a man between 50 and 59 years old who received an inactivated influenza vaccine.

The chain carries TRBV6-2 or TRBV6-3 and TRBJ2-1, with TRBD1 matching over 7 bases. Trimming cost V 4 bases and J 0 bases; bases outside gene matches: 9. The CDR3 is made up of 17 amino acids. The germline V gene has CDR1 MNHEY and CDR2 SVGEGT. CDR3 in DNA: TGTGCCAGCAGTTCCTCGCCAGGGGACAGCTCCTACAATGAGCAGTTCTTC. Protein sequence: CASSSSPGDSSYNEQFF.

The chain uses TRBV7-2 and TRBJ2-2; D is ambiguous. Per the germline V gene, CDR1 is SGHTA and CDR2 is FQGNSA. The CDR3 consists of 16 residues. V shed 4 bases and J shed 4 bases, with 16 bases lying between them. The CDR3 protein is CASSSRTGSGTGELFF. CDR3 coding DNA: TGTGCCAGCAGCTCACGGACCGGATCCGGCACCGGGGAGCTGTTTTTT.

This clonotype was recorded many times. This sequence joins TRBV4-3 and TRBJ1-2; D gene unclear. The CDR3 is 16 amino acids. Trimming shortened V by 0 bases and J by 2 bases, and 13 bases separated the two germline ends. The V gene's germline CDR1 is LGHNA and CDR2 YSLEER. In DNA form, the CDR3 reads TGCGCCAGCAGCCAAGAGGTTCTTTCGCTAAACTATGGCTACACCTTC. This translates into CASSQEVLSLNYGYTF.

This clonotype was detected only a few times. The J gene is TRBJ2-1, the V gene TRBV5-1, with 9 bases matching TRBD1. Germline V lookup: CDR1 SGHRS, CDR2 YFSETQ. This CDR3 is built from 16 residues. V shed 5 bases and J 4 bases; nucleotides not matched to a gene: 10. This chain's CDR3 is CASRDRGGRPYNEQFF. The DNA of the CDR3 is TGCGCCAGCAGGGACAGGGGAGGGCGTCCTTACAATGAGCAGTTCTTC. The full variable domain, in which reference TRBV5-1 and TRBJ2-1 provide the parts outside the CDR3, is KAGVTQTPRYLIKTRGQQVTLSCSPISGHRSVSWYQQTPGQGLQFLFEYFSETQRNKGNFPGRFSGRQFSNSRSEMNVSTLELGDSALYLCASRDRGGRPYNEQFFGPGTRLTVL.

The table lists this clonotype with a few counts. J is TRBJ1-5 and V is TRBV21-1; TRBD1 is taken as the D call from the table, unchecked against the DNA. TRBV21-1 is reported as a pseudogene. This CDR3 has 14 residues. The CDR3 nucleotides are TGTGCCAGCCTGACAGAAACTAGCAATCAGCCCCAGCATTTT. It codes for CASLTETSNQPQHF.

This clonotype was seen more than once but under ten times. This sequence joins TRBV4-1 and TRBJ2-7; 11 positions agree with TRBD1. Germline loops: CDR1 MGHRA, CDR2 YSYEKL. The CDR3 sequence is 14 residues long. J gave up 2 bases and V 6 bases, and 3 bases lay outside the gene matches. This chain's CDR3 is CASRRDRGAYEQYF. DNA for the CDR3: TGCGCCAGCAGGCGGGACAGGGGGGCCTACGAGCAGTACTTC.

This clonotype has a handful of counts. The rearrangement joins TRBV20-1 to TRBJ1-5; TRBD1 matches at 10 bases. The CDR3 consists of 17 residues. V was pared by 2 bases and J by 1 base, with 8 bases of the junction left unmatched. Germline assignment: CDR1 DFQATT and CDR2 SNEGSKA (reference sequence). The CDR3 loop is CSARRRDRGPSNQPQHF. CDR3 coding DNA: TGCAGTGCTAGAAGAAGGGACAGGGGACCGAGCAATCAGCCCCAGCATTTT.

The chain combines TRBV24-1 with TRBJ2-1; D possibly corresponds to TRBD2 (6 bases). The CDR3 consists of 13 residues. CDR1 and CDR2 from the germline V gene are KGHDR and SFDVKD. The V gene lost 4 bases and the J gene lost 9 bases, with 12 bases spanning the gap. Written as DNA, the CDR3 is TGTGCCACCAGTGAGGGAGGACTATCTGAGCAGTTCTTC. This translates into CATSEGGLSEQFF.

The chain recombines TRBV18 with TRBJ1-4, with no clear D. The V end lost 3 bases, the J end lost 8 bases, and 19 bases lay between the germline ends. Germline CDR1 is KGHSH and CDR2 is LQKENI. This CDR3 is 16 amino acids long. This chain's CDR3 is CASSPASTVTKEKLFF. For the CDR3, the DNA is TGTGCCAGCTCACCTGCCTCCACAGTCACCAAAGAAAAACTGTTTTTT.

This clonotype has a handful of counts. The chain combines TRBV12-3 or TRBV12-4 with TRBJ2-2, with 8 nucleotides matching TRBD1. The CDR3 length is 14 residues. J was trimmed by 3 bases and V by 6 bases; bases with no gene match: 3. CDR3 amino acids: CASRLGQDTGELFF. CDR3 coding DNA: TGTGCCAGCAGACTGGGACAGGACACCGGGGAGCTGTTTTTT.

The V call is TRBV6-2 or TRBV6-3, the J call TRBJ2-5; D unclear. Looked up from germline, CDR1 is MNHEY and CDR2 is SVGEGT. V was clipped by 2 bases and J by 5 bases, with 12 bases between them. CDR3 length: 14 residues. The CDR3 loop is CASSYPGLRETQYF. In DNA form, the CDR3 reads TGTGCCAGCAGTTACCCGGGCCTGCGGGAGACCCAGTACTTC.

This clonotype turned up a few times. The V and J genes are TRBV7-2 and TRBJ1-4; D is possibly TRBD1 (6 bases). V lost 5 bases, J lost 5 bases, and 15 bases lay in between. This CDR3 spans 15 amino acids. CDR1 and CDR2 from the germline V gene are SGHTA and FQGNSA. CDR3 nucleotides: TGTGCCAGCAGCCTGACAACAGGGTGGAATGAAAAACTGTTTTTT. It encodes CASSLTTGWNEKLFF.

This clonotype turned up a few times. One end of the junction fails to match germline, which may point to a read error. The chain uses TRBV20-1 and TRBJ1-6; unclear D gene. This CDR3 comprises 15 residues. CDR1 and CDR2 (germline): DFQATT, SNEGSKA (reference sequence). CDR3 bases: TGCATTGCTAGAGATCCCCGGCGCGGGAATTCACCCCTCCACTTT. Translation gives CIARDPRRGNSPLHF.

This clonotype appeared a few times. CDR3 DNA: TGTGCCGCTTTCCCGACAGCTAACTATGGCTACACCTTC. Residues: CAAFPTANYGYTF. The V gene is TRBV10-3, the J gene TRBJ1-2; weak D call: TRBD1 (5 bases). This CDR3 region has 13 residues. Germline-derived CDR1 and CDR2 are ENHRY and SYGVKD. Trimming cost V 11 bases and J 0 bases, with 13 bases left between them.

This chain joins TRBV12-3 or TRBV12-4 and TRBJ1-2, with TRBD1 matching 7 bases. V gave up 3 bases and J gave up 6 bases; unmatched junction bases: 4. The CDR3 length is 13 residues. DNA for the CDR3: TGTGCCAGCAGTTTTGAGGGGGCGCATGGCTACACCTTC. Encoded protein: CASSFEGAHGYTF.

The chain carries TRBV7-8 and TRBJ2-1, with D possibly being TRBD2 (6 bases). The V end was cut by 7 bases, the J end by 1 base, with 20 bases between. Germline CDR1 SGHVS, CDR2 FQNEAQ. The CDR3 contains 17 residues. CDR3 protein: CASTPSWGLASYNEQFF. Written as DNA, the CDR3 is TGTGCCAGCACCCCGTCGTGGGGCCTAGCGTCCTACAATGAGCAGTTCTTC.

The rearrangement joins TRBV6-2 or TRBV6-3 to TRBJ2-7, with D possibly being TRBD2 (6 bases). Germline V gene sequence: CDR1 MNHEY, CDR2 SVGEGT. V lost 11 bases to trimming and J lost 2 bases, with 13 bases between them. The CDR3 runs 12 residues. The CDR3 spells CAVRGAPYEQYF. The CDR3 bases are TGTGCCGTTCGCGGGGCTCCCTACGAGCAGTACTTC.

This clonotype came up many times. The chain has TRBV12-3 or TRBV12-4 and TRBJ2-3; no clear D gene. The CDR3 covers 14 residues. V shed 3 bases and J shed 14 bases, with 21 bases lying between them. The CDR3 protein is CASSFLPASAKWYF. In nucleotides, the CDR3 is TGTGCCAGCAGTTTCCTGCCGGCCTCGGCCAAGTGGTATTTT.

CDR3 in amino acids: CASSPSSSRDTQYF. CDR3 DNA sequence: TGTGCCAGCAGTCCCTCCTCCAGCCGGGATACGCAGTATTTT. V is TRBV27 and J is TRBJ2-3; D unclear. The germline gives CDR1 MNHEY, CDR2 SMNVEV (reference sequence). V was trimmed by 5 bases and J by 6 bases, leaving 15 bases between them. This CDR3 has 14 amino acids.

The chain recombines TRBV6-2 or TRBV6-3 with TRBJ2-3; 8 positions agree with TRBD2. The CDR3 is 17 residues long. Germline CDR1 is MNHEY and CDR2 is SVGEGT. The CDR3 reads CTFSSPPSAGGLDTQYF. Here the CDR3 DNA reads TGTACCTTCAGTTCCCCTCCCTCCGCGGGAGGTTTAGATACGCAGTATTTT.

J is TRBJ2-6 and V is TRBV12-3 or TRBV12-4, with 7 bases identical to TRBD1. V was pared by 2 bases and J by 0 bases, with 10 bases of the junction left unmatched. CDR3 length: 19 amino acids. Written as DNA, the CDR3 is TGTGCCAGCAGTTTAATGTCCGGGACAGCCCTCTCTGGGGCCAACGTCCTGACTTTC. It specifies CASSLMSGTALSGANVLTF.

This clonotype came up a few times. This chain uses TRBV6-1 with TRBJ1-6; unclear D gene. V was clipped by 5 bases and J by 8 bases, with 13 bases between them. CDR3 length: 14 residues. The V gene's germline CDR1 is MNHNS and CDR2 SASEGT. The CDR3 nucleotides are TGTGCCAGCAGTCTCCTAGATGGGTATTCACCCCTCCACTTT. Its protein product is CASSLLDGYSPLHF.

The sample holds a few counts of this clonotype. This rearrangement joins TRBV4-2 to TRBJ2-7, with 7 nucleotides matching TRBD1. V gave up 3 bases and J gave up 4 bases; unmatched junction bases: 9. Germline V CDR1 and CDR2: LGHNA, YNFKEQ. This CDR3 contains 15 residues. DNA for the CDR3: TGTGCCAGCAGCCAGACCCGGGACAGACCTTACGAGCAGTACTTC. It encodes CASSQTRDRPYEQYF.

There are many counts of this clonotype. This chain connects TRBV3-1 to TRBJ1-4; a possible D gene is TRBD1 (5 bases). CDR3 length: 14 residues. V was trimmed by 3 bases and J by 8 bases, leaving 13 bases between them. The germline V gene has CDR1 LGHDT and CDR2 YNNKEL (reference sequence). CDR3 region: CASSHFREGEKLFF. The DNA of the CDR3 is TGTGCCAGCAGCCACTTCCGGGAGGGGGAAAAACTGTTTTTT.

This clonotype was seen a few times. This rearrangement joins TRBV6-2 or TRBV6-3 to TRBJ1-1, with D unclear. The V end was cut by 6 bases, the J end by 6 bases, with 14 bases between. Germline V gene sequence: CDR1 MNHEY, CDR2 SVGEGT. The CDR3 is 13 amino acids. Here the CDR3 DNA reads TGTGCCAGCAGATACCTCCAGTTGGCTGAAGCTTTCTTT. Its translation: CASRYLQLAEAFF.

This sequence joins TRBV27 and TRBJ1-2, with TRBD1 matching 10 bases. The CDR3 contains 14 residues. CDR1 and CDR2 from the germline V gene are MNHEY and SMNVEV (reference sequence). Germline trimming cut 4 bases from V and 4 bases from J; bases unmatched to any gene: 3. Here the CDR3 DNA reads TGTGCCAGCAGTTCGACAGGGGGCCCCTATGGCTACACCTTC. Residues: CASSSTGGPYGYTF.

This clonotype showed up just a few times. This chain uses TRBV28 with TRBJ2-7; TRBD2 matches 14 bases. Per the germline V gene, CDR1 is MDHEN and CDR2 is SYDVKM. The V and J ends lost 3 bases and 2 bases, in that order; junction bases with no gene match: 9. CDR3 size: 18 residues. CDR3 region: CASSLWGLAGEDPYEQYF. The DNA of the CDR3 is TGTGCCAGCAGTTTGTGGGGACTAGCGGGAGAAGACCCCTACGAGCAGTACTTC. Full variable domain (missing parts from reference TRBV28 and TRBJ2-7): DVKVTQSSRYLVKRTGEKVFLECVQDMDHENMFWYRQDPGLGLRLIYFSYDVKMKEKGDIPEGYSVSREKKERFSLILESASTNQTSMYLCASSLWGLAGEDPYEQYFGPGTRLTVT.

The table lists this clonotype with many counts. V is TRBV4-1 and J is TRBJ2-1; D perhaps matches TRBD1 (5 bases). From germline, CDR1 is MGHRA and CDR2 YSYEKL. V lost 7 bases, J lost 0 bases, and 7 bases lay in between. The CDR3 runs 13 residues. CDR3 in DNA: TGCGCCAGCAAGGGGATCTCCTACAATGAGCAGTTCTTC. Translated: CASKGISYNEQFF.

This clonotype was counted a few times. The chain couples TRBV6-1 to TRBJ1-1; TRBD1 matches 7 bases. V shed 6 bases and J 3 bases; nucleotides not matched to a gene: 7. Germline assignment: CDR1 MNHNS and CDR2 SASEGT. CDR3 length equals 14 residues. The CDR3 DNA sequence: TGTGCCAGCAGATCCGGGACAGACTACACTGAAGCTTTCTTT. Translated: CASRSGTDYTEAFF.

The gene calls are TRBV19 and TRBJ2-6; perhaps TRBD1 as D (5 bases). CDR3 length: 21 residues. In germline, CDR1 is LNHDA, CDR2 SQIVND (reference sequence). The germline V and J ends were trimmed by 2 bases and 2 bases, with 25 bases remaining between them. CDR3 residues: CASSIMWGGPSALAGANVLTF. The CDR3 DNA is TGTGCCAGTAGTATAATGTGGGGCGGCCCAAGCGCTCTGGCTGGGGCCAACGTCCTGACTTTC.

This clonotype has more than one count but fewer than ten. V usage is TRBV9 and J usage is TRBJ2-5; the match to TRBD2 covers 16 bases. V lost 1 base to trimming and J lost 1 base; unmatched junction nucleotides: 4. CDR3 length: 18 residues. The germline V gene has CDR1 SGDLS and CDR2 YYNGEE. CDR3 coding DNA: TGTGCCAGCAGCGTATCGGGACTAGCGGGGGGGCTCCAAGAGACCCAGTACTTC. It is translated as CASSVSGLAGGLQETQYF.